This entry is about one T cell receptor beta chain. The sample comes from a study of control samples from healthy donors and cancer patients. Data came from immunoSEQ multiplex PCR; TCRdb stores just in-frame clones and leaves some out. The repertoire holds around 120,000 clones, about 95% seen once, with less than 4% in the top ten. Germline trimming cut 5 bases from V and 7 bases from J; bases unmatched to any gene: 9. This CDR3 region has 16 residues. Germline V gene lookup returns CDR1 KGHDR and CDR2 SFDVKD. The chain couples TRBV24-1 to TRBJ1-4, with 10 bases aligning to TRBD1. The receptor's source is a young man in good health. What was sequenced was blood. The CDR3 loop is CATSASAGQGPEKLFF. The CDR3, as DNA: TGTGCCACCAGTGCCAGCGCGGGACAGGGGCCTGAAAAACTGTTTTTT.